The rows below give T cell receptor beta chains drawn from one sample of a study of shared clonotypes between healthy human individuals. Here immunoSEQ multiplex PCR was the method, and the copy in TCRdb shows in-frame clones only, minus some. Altogether approximately 1.5 million clones are present, approximately 98.5% being singletons, with the ten largest covering 0.36%. Sequenced: naive CD4+ T cells sorted from blood. These receptors all stem from a man aged 25 to 40 in good health. Each CDR3 is given with its conserved first and last residue.

TRBV10-3,TRBJ2-7,CAITPVQGGLNEQYF
TRBV7-2,TRBJ1-2,CASSFLRDSVYGYTF
TRBV19,TRBJ2-7,CASSTDRNGYEQYF
TRBV19,TRBJ2-5,CASRPGTDLWGTQYF
TRBV7-9,TRBJ1-1,CASSFHINRNTEAFF
TRBV12-5,TRBJ2-1,CASGQGYNEQFF
TRBV5-4,TRBJ2-7,CASSIGQVMGGSYEQYF
TRBV5-4,TRBJ2-2,CASSLAGSHMYSGELFF
TRBV19,TRBJ1-5,CASSTRTGIYSNQPQHF
TRBV14,TRBJ2-3,CASSKGRGPSTDTQYF
TRBV27,TRBJ2-3,CASTTGGRGGDTQYF
TRBV28,TRBJ1-1,CASSFGMTEAFF
TRBV9,TRBJ2-5,CASSVGLAGWETQYF
TRBV7-8,TRBJ2-7,CASRNDLKPGPGGEQYF
TRBV29-1,TRBJ2-3,CSASGTVATDTQYF
TRBV5-1,TRBJ2-1,CASSFQGSSYNEQFF
TRBV7-8,TRBJ1-2,CASSLGRRGGSGGYTF
TRBV11-2,TRBJ2-5,CASSSDALAGAGETQYF
TRBV28,TRBJ1-4,CASSSWTGSGRSGEKLFF
TRBV6-5,TRBJ1-5,CASSFDGIQPQHF
TRBV5-5,TRBJ1-3,CASSSGEWAGNTIYF
TRBV2,TRBJ1-1,CARGGQGRTEAFF
TRBV2,TRBJ2-7,CASSDSPREQYF
TRBV5-4,TRBJ2-1,CASSPSGRTDEQFF
TRBV30,TRBJ2-5,CAWSGASLPGAQETQYF
TRBV6-1,TRBJ1-1,CASQGARSFF
TRBV2,TRBJ2-1,CASNDHNEQFF
TRBV9,TRBJ1-5,CASSVAGGPDQPQHF
TRBV5-4,TRBJ1-1,CASSGAPSSGTEAFF
TRBV5-4,TRBJ2-7,CASSQELTYEQYF
TRBV7-9,TRBJ1-3,CASSRQALGNTIYF
TRBV5-1,TRBJ2-1,CASSLGHTGTSGKQFF
TRBV14,TRBJ2-1,CASSTETTSLKFF
TRBV5-1,TRBJ2-7,CASSPGLAPYEQYF
TRBV28,TRBJ1-1,CASSLDTDTEAFF
TRBV18,TRBJ1-5,CASSPPTSTSNQPQHF
TRBV9,TRBJ2-1,CASSARVGEDYNEQFF